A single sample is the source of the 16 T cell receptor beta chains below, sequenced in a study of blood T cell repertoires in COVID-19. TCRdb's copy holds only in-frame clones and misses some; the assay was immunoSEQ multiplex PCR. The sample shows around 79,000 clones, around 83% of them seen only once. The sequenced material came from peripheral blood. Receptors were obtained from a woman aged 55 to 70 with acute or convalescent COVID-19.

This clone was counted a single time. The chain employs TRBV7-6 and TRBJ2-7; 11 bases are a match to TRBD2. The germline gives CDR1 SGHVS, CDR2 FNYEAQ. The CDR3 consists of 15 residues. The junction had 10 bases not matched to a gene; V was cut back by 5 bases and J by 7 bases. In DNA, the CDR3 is TGTGCCAGCAGCCCACTAGCGGGGGCCTCCGGTGAGCAGTACTTC. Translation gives CASSPLAGASGEQYF.

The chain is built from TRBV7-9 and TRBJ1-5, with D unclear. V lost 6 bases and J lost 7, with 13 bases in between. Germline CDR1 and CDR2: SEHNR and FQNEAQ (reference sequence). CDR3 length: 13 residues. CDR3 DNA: TGTGCCAGCAGTCCCTCCGAGAGGCAGCCCCAGCATTTT. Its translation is CASSPSERQPQHF. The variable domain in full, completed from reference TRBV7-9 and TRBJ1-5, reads DTGVSQNPRHKITKRGQNVTFRCDPISEHNRLYWYRQTLGQGPEFLTYFQNEAQLEKSRLLSDRFSAERPKGSFSTLEIQRTEQGDSAMYLCASSPSERQPQHFGDGTRLSIL.

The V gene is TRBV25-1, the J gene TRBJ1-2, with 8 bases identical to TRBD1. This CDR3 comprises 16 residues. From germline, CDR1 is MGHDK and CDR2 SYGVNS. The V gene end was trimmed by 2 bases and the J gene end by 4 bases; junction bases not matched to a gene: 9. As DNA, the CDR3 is TGTGCCAGCAGTGAAGAAGGCAGGGGGCAAAGCTATGGCTACACCTTC. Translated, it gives CASSEEGRGQSYGYTF.

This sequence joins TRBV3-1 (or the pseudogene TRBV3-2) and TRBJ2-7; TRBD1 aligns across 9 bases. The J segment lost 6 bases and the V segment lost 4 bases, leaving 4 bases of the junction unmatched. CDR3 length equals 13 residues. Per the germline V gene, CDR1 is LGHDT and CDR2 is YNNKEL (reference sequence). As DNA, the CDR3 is TGTGCCAGCAGCCCGACGGGACAGGGCGAGCAGTACTTC. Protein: CASSPTGQGEQYF.

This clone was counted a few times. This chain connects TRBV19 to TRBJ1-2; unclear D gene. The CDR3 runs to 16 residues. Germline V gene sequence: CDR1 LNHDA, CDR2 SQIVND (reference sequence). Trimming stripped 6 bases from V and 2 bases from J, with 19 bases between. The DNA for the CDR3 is TGTGCCAGTAGACCCCCCGGGAGAGGATCGAACTATGGCTACACCTTC. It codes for CASRPPGRGSNYGYTF.

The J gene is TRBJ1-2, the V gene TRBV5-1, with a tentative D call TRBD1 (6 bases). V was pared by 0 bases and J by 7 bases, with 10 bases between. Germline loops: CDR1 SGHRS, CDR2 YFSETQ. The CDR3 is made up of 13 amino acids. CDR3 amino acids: CASSLGGQSGYTF. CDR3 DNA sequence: TGCGCCAGCAGCTTGGGGGGGCAAAGTGGCTACACCTTC.

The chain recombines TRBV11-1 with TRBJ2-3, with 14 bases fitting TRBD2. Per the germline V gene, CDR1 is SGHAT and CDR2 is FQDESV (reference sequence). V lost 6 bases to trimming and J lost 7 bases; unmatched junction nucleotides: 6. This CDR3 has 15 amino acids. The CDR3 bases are TGTGCCAGCAGATCCGGGACTAGCGGGGGCCATACGCAGTATTTT. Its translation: CASRSGTSGGHTQYF.

CDR3 sequence: CASLLQGIANYGYTF. CDR3 nucleotides: TGTGCCAGCCTTCTTCAGGGAATAGCTAACTATGGCTACACCTTC. This chain connects TRBV13 to TRBJ1-2, with a tentative D call TRBD1 (5 bases). The CDR3 runs to 15 residues. CDR1 and CDR2 from the germline V gene are PRHDT and FYEKMQ (reference sequence). The V and J ends lost 8 bases and 0 bases respectively, with 16 bases between them.

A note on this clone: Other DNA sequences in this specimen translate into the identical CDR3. CDR3 region: CAWSRGTEAFF. In DNA form, the CDR3 reads TGTGCCTGGAGCAGGGGCACTGAAGCTTTCTTT. The rearrangement links TRBV30 to TRBJ1-1; a possible D gene is TRBD1 (6 bases). The V end lost 3 bases, the J end lost 4 bases, and 6 bases lay between the germline ends. The CDR3 has 11 residues. Germline V CDR1 and CDR2: GTSNPN, SVGIG (reference sequence).

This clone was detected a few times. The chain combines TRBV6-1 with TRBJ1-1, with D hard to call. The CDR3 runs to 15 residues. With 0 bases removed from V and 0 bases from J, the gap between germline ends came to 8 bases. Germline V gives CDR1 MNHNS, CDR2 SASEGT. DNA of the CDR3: TGTGCCAGCAGTGAAGCCCTACAGATGAACACTGAAGCTTTCTTT. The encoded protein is CASSEALQMNTEAFF.

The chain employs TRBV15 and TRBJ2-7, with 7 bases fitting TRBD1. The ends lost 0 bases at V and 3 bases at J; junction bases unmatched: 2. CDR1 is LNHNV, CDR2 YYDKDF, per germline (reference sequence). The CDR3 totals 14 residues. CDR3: CATSREQGLYEQYF. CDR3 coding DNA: TGTGCCACCAGCAGAGAACAGGGGCTCTACGAGCAGTACTTC. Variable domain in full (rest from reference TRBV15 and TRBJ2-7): DAMVIQNPRYQVTQFGKPVTLSCSQTLNHNVMYWYQQKSSQAPKLLFHYYDKDFNNEADTPDNFQSRRPNTSFCFLDIRSPGLGDTAMYLCATSREQGLYEQYFGPGTRLTVT.

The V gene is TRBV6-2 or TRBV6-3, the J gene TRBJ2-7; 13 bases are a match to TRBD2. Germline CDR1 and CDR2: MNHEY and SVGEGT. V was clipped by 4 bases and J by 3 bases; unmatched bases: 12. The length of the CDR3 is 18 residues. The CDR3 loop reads CASSSRLAGGQIRYEQYF. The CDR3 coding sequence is TGTGCCAGCAGTTCCCGACTAGCGGGGGGCCAGATACGCTACGAGCAGTACTTC.

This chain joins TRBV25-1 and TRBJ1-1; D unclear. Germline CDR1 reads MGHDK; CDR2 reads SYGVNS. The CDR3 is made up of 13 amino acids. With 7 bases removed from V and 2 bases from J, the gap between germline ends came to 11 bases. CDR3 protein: CASNREFNTEAFF. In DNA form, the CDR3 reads TGTGCCAGCAATCGGGAATTTAACACTGAAGCTTTCTTT.

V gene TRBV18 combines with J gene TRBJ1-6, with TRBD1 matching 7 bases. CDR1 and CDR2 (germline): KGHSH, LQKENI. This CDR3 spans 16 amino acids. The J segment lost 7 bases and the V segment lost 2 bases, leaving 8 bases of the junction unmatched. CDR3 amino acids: CASSPSPGQINSPLHF. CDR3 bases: TGTGCCAGCTCACCAAGCCCGGGACAGATAAATTCACCCCTCCACTTT.

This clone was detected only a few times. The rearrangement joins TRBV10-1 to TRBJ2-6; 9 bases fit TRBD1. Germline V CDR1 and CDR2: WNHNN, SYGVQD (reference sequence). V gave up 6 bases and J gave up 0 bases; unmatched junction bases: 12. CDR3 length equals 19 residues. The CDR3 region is CASSPSWDRESSGANVLTF. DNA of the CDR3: TGCGCCAGCAGCCCCTCTTGGGACAGGGAGAGCTCTGGGGCCAACGTCCTGACTTTC.

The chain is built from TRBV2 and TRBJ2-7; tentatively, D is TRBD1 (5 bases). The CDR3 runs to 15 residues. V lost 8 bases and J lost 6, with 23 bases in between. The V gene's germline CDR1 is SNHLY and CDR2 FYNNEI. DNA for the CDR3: TGTGCCAGCCTCAGGGAAGGGCTTGGGGTCCCCGAGCAGTACTTC. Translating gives CASLREGLGVPEQYF.